The present TCR beta chain was sequenced within a study of shared clonotypes between healthy human individuals. TCRdb's table, derived via immunoSEQ multiplex PCR, lists solely in-frame clones and lacks some. The repertoire holds more than 450,000 clones, around 74% seen once, with over 10% in the top ten. Looked up from germline, CDR1 is MNHEY and CDR2 is SMNVEV (reference sequence). V lost 5 bases and J lost 1, with 11 bases in between. The CDR3 length is 14 residues. The donors were adults (healthy and HIV-negative) with no recent acute infections or vaccinations. This clonotype was sampled from a woman aged 40 to 50 in good health. Some clones in this sample may be carry-over from other donors' samples. The chain joins TRBV27 to TRBJ1-1, with D hard to call. Sequenced: PBMCs. CDR3 amino acids: CASSPPSRNTEAFF. Written as DNA, the CDR3 is TGTGCCAGCAGTCCCCCCTCCAGGAACACTGAAGCTTTCTTT.